These 21 T cell receptor beta chains were sequenced from one sample in a study of blood T cell repertoires in COVID-19. Data came from immunoSEQ multiplex PCR; TCRdb stores just in-frame clones and leaves some out. This sample has about 120,000 clones, with roughly 82% found just once. The material sequenced was peripheral blood. Source of these receptors: a middle-aged woman with acute or convalescent COVID-19.

The chain is built from TRBV11-3 and TRBJ2-2; no firm D call. Trimming removed 4 bases from V and 0 bases from J, with 6 bases in between. This CDR3 contains 14 residues. The V gene's germline CDR1 is SGHNT and CDR2 YENEEA. The CDR3 nucleotides read TGTGCCAGCAGCTGGGCCTCGAACACCGGGGAGCTGTTTTTT. As protein: CASSWASNTGELFF.

V and J are TRBV4-1 and TRBJ1-2; 8 nucleotides match TRBD1. The germline V gene encodes CDR1 MGHRA and CDR2 YSYEKL. CDR3 length: 17 residues. J lost 6 bases, V lost 7 bases, and 19 bases had no gene match. CDR3 DNA sequence: TGCGCCAGCACCCCAAGAAAACAGGGTGGACAGGGAAATGGCTACACCTTC. This codes for CASTPRKQGGQGNGYTF.

The rearrangement uses TRBV4-1 and TRBJ2-3, with 12 bases lining up with TRBD2. Trimming took 0 bases from V and 7 from J; bases not matched to a gene: 5. Germline-derived CDR1 and CDR2 are MGHRA and YSYEKL. The CDR3 sequence is 16 residues long. Here the CDR3 DNA reads TGCGCCAGCAGCCAAGATCTAGCGGGGGGGTCCTATACGCAGTATTTT. As protein: CASSQDLAGGSYTQYF.

The chain joins TRBV29-1 to TRBJ2-3; TRBD2 agrees at 8 bases. The V gene end was trimmed by 3 bases and the J gene end by 2 bases; junction bases not matched to a gene: 10. The germline V gene encodes CDR1 SQVTM and CDR2 ANQGSEA. This CDR3 has 16 amino acids. As DNA, the CDR3 is TGCAGCGTTGACGATCCGGGGCGGGGGGCCACAGATACGCAGTATTTT. The encoded protein is CSVDDPGRGATDTQYF.

This clone occurred a few times. This chain connects TRBV6-5 to TRBJ2-2; TRBD2 matches at 7 bases. The V gene's germline CDR1 is MNHEY and CDR2 SVGAGI. Trimming at V came to 8 bases and at J to 0 bases, leaving 3 bases not matched to a gene. The CDR3 is 14 residues long. The CDR3 loop reads CASRAGANTGELFF. CDR3 coding DNA: TGTGCCAGCCGCGCGGGAGCGAACACCGGGGAGCTGTTTTTT.

The chain links TRBV7-2 to TRBJ2-3, with D unclear. Trimming removed 7 bases from V and 1 base from J, with 15 bases in between. This CDR3 spans 15 amino acids. Germline CDR1 reads SGHTA; CDR2 reads FQGNSA. This chain's CDR3 is CASNPSRPGTDTQYF. The CDR3, as DNA: TGTGCCAGCAACCCATCCAGGCCAGGCACAGATACGCAGTATTTT. Full variable domain (outside the CDR3, taken from reference TRBV7-2 and TRBJ2-3): GAGVSQSPSNKVTEKGKDVELRCDPISGHTALYWYRQSLGQGLEFLIYFQGNSAPDKSGLPSDRFSAERTGGSVSTLTIQRTQQEDSAVYLCASNPSRPGTDTQYFGPGTRLTVL.

The rearrangement links TRBV29-1 to TRBJ2-3; 7 bases align to TRBD2. J was trimmed by 2 bases and V by 4 bases; bases with no gene match: 3. This CDR3 has 13 amino acids. CDR1 SQVTM and CDR2 ANQGSEA come from the germline V gene. The CDR3, as DNA: TGCAGCGTTGGGGGGGGATTCACAGATACGCAGTATTTT. Protein sequence: CSVGGGFTDTQYF.

V usage is TRBV6-5 and J usage is TRBJ1-2, with 7 bases aligning to TRBD1. V lost 5 bases, J lost 6 bases, and 3 bases stayed unmatched. CDR1 MNHEY and CDR2 SVGAGI come from the germline V gene. This CDR3 comprises 12 residues. CDR3 amino acids: CASSQTGDGYTF. Written as DNA, the CDR3 is TGTGCCAGCAGTCAAACAGGGGATGGCTACACCTTC.

V and J are TRBV28 and TRBJ1-5; 8 bases line up with TRBD1. V was clipped by 7 bases and J by 4 bases; unmatched bases: 6. Germline CDR1 is MDHEN and CDR2 is SYDVKM. CDR3 length: 14 amino acids. DNA of the CDR3: TGTGCCAGCACTCCAGGGGGCTTTAATCAGCCCCAGCATTTT. This translates into CASTPGGFNQPQHF.

This sequence joins TRBV7-3 and TRBJ2-2; tentatively, D is TRBD2 (6 bases). The CDR3 covers 14 residues. V lost 5 bases to trimming and J lost 4 bases, with 11 bases between them. Per the germline V gene, CDR1 is SGHTA and CDR2 is FQGTGA. CDR3 residues: CASSLNGGTGELFF. The DNA of the CDR3 is TGTGCCAGCAGCCTCAACGGGGGCACCGGGGAGCTGTTTTTT.

This rearrangement joins TRBV18 to TRBJ1-5, with 9 bases fitting TRBD1. The V gene end was trimmed by 3 bases and the J gene end by 4 bases; junction bases not matched to a gene: 1. From germline, CDR1 is KGHSH and CDR2 LQKENI. The CDR3 has 14 amino acids. The CDR3 nucleotides are TGTGCCAGCTCACCGACAGGGGGGAATCAGCCCCAGCATTTT. It translates to CASSPTGGNQPQHF. The full variable domain, completed using reference TRBV18 and TRBJ1-5, is NAGVMQNPRHLVRRRGQEARLRCSPMKGHSHVYWYRQLPEEGLKFMVYLQKENIIDESGMPKERFSAEFPKEGPSILRIQQVVRGDSAAYFCASSPTGGNQPQHFGDGTRLSIL.

This sequence joins TRBV7-3 and TRBJ2-5, with TRBD1 matching over 11 bases. CDR1 and CDR2 from the germline V gene are SGHTA and FQGTGA. This CDR3 spans 16 amino acids. V gave up 5 bases and J gave up 7 bases; unmatched junction bases: 12. The CDR3 protein is CASSANGDRGDGTQYF. The CDR3 coding sequence is TGTGCCAGCAGCGCCAACGGGGACAGGGGGGATGGGACCCAGTACTTC.

This chain links TRBV10-1 with TRBJ2-7, with 10 nucleotides matching TRBD2. J lost 1 base, V lost 3 bases, and 3 bases had no gene match. In germline, CDR1 is WNHNN, CDR2 SYGVQD (reference sequence). There are 15 residues in the CDR3. The CDR3 protein is CASSDPSGGSYEQYF. In nucleotides, the CDR3 is TGCGCCAGCAGTGATCCTAGCGGGGGTTCCTACGAGCAGTACTTC.

The J gene is TRBJ2-3, the V gene TRBV6-5; TRBD1 matches at 9 bases. Germline-derived CDR1 and CDR2 are MNHEY and SVGAGI. V lost 7 bases and J lost 1; bases outside the gene matches: 3. There are 14 residues in the CDR3. The CDR3: CASKGQGRTDTQYF. The CDR3 nucleotides read TGTGCCAGCAAGGGACAGGGTCGCACAGATACGCAGTATTTT.

This clone has only a few counts. The rearrangement uses TRBV3-1 (or the pseudogene TRBV3-2) and TRBJ1-1, with D perhaps TRBD1 (5 bases). The germline V and J ends were trimmed by 7 bases and 6 bases, with 18 bases remaining between them. CDR1 and CDR2 (germline): LGHDT, YNNKEL (reference sequence). This CDR3 region has 14 residues. CDR3 amino acids: CASTPGTFRAEAFF. As DNA, the CDR3 is TGTGCCAGCACCCCTGGGACTTTTCGGGCTGAAGCTTTCTTT.

V gene TRBV5-1 combines with J gene TRBJ2-3, with D tentatively TRBD1 (5 bases). The V end was cut by 0 bases, the J end by 6 bases, with 11 bases between. From germline, CDR1 is SGHRS and CDR2 YFSETQ. The CDR3 is 14 amino acids. The CDR3 region has the DNA TGCGCCAGCAGCTTGGTGACAGAACCGGATACGCAGTATTTT. Residues: CASSLVTEPDTQYF.

The chain couples TRBV10-3 to TRBJ1-1; TRBD1 is a possible D gene (6 bases). The CDR3 contains 14 residues. Per the germline V gene, CDR1 is ENHRY and CDR2 is SYGVKD. V was shortened by 3 bases and J by 0 bases, with 8 bases between the two germline ends. The CDR3 DNA reads as TGTGCCATCAGTGAAACAGGGATGAACACTGAAGCTTTCTTT. This gives the protein CAISETGMNTEAFF.

The chain employs TRBV11-2 and TRBJ2-1; tentative D call: TRBD2 (6 bases). The ends were cut back, 0 bases at V and 9 bases at J, with 12 bases in the middle. This CDR3 has 14 amino acids. From germline, CDR1 is SGHAT and CDR2 FQNNGV. CDR3 nucleotides: TGTGCCAGCAGCTTAGAGACGGGAGCCAGTGAGCAGTTCTTC. Translation: CASSLETGASEQFF. Drawing the rest from reference TRBV11-2 and TRBJ2-1, the complete variable domain is EAGVAQSPRYKIIEKRQSVAFWCNPISGHATLYWYQQILGQGPKLLIQFQNNGVVDDSQLPKDRFSAERLKGVDSTLKIQPAKLEDSAVYLCASSLETGASEQFFGPGTRLTVL.

This chain uses TRBV7-9 with TRBJ1-4, with D possibly being TRBD1 (6 bases). The V gene's germline CDR1 is SEHNR and CDR2 FQNEAQ (reference sequence). There are 13 residues in the CDR3. With 8 bases removed from V and 5 bases from J, the gap between germline ends came to 12 bases. The CDR3 bases are TGTGCCAGCGGGGGCAGGGAAAATGAAAAACTGTTTTTT. This gives the protein CASGGRENEKLFF.

The chain recombines TRBV25-1 with TRBJ2-2; D unresolved. The germline V gene encodes CDR1 MGHDK and CDR2 SYGVNS. CDR3 length: 12 amino acids. Trimming pared 2 bases from V and 6 bases from J, leaving 4 bases between. CDR3 DNA: TGTGCCAGCAGTGAACTAGCCGGGGAGCTGTTTTTT. This sequence encodes CASSELAGELFF.

This rearrangement joins TRBV5-1 to TRBJ1-1; no clear D. Deletions cut 2 bases from V and 7 bases from J, with 12 bases between. The CDR3 consists of 13 residues. Germline assignment: CDR1 SGHRS and CDR2 YFSETQ. Written as DNA, the CDR3 is TGCGCCAGCAGCTTCTTTTCCTCGGGTGAAGCTTTCTTT. This translates into CASSFFSSGEAFF.